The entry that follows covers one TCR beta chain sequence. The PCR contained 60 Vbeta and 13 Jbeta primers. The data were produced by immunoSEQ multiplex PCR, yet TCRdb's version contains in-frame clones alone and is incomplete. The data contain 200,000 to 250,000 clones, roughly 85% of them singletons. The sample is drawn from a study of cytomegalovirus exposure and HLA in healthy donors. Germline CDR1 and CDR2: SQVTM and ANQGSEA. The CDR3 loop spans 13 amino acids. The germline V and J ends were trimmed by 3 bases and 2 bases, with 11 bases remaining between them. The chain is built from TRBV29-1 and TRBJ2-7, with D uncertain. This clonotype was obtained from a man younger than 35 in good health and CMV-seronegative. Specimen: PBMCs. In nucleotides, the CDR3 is TGCAGCGTTGATTCAGGAATCGCCTACGAGCAGTACTTC. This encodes CSVDSGIAYEQYF.